This T cell receptor (beta chain) was profiled in a study of post-analysis software for immune sequencing data. Study-wide points: Patients carried several TRBV segments more frequently than controls did, and TRBV5-6, TRBV5-1 and TRBV20-1 were among them.

cDNA libraries for TCR beta contained unique molecular identifiers. MiXCR, applied by TCRdb to the PCR reads, yields one record per CDR3 protein. Among about 620,000 distinct CDR3 sequences listed, around 44% were seen once. The V gene's germline CDR1 is SGHTA and CDR2 FQGNSA. The V and J ends lost 5 bases and 4 bases respectively, with 15 bases between them. This CDR3 comprises 15 residues. About this clonotype: What it recognizes is unknown.

The sample comprised blood. The clonotype was recovered from a girl between 10 and 17 years old with multiple sclerosis. This sequence joins TRBV7-2 and TRBJ1-5; TRBD1 might be the D (5 bases). The CDR3 DNA is TGTGCCAGCAGCCCGTCCCGGGACGGGAATCAGCCCCAGCATTTT. As protein: CASSPSRDGNQPQHF. The full variable domain, its missing parts supplied by reference TRBV7-2 and TRBJ1-5, is GAGVSQSPSNKVTEKGKDVELRCDPISGHTALYWYRQSLGQGLEFLIYFQGNSAPDKSGLPSDRFSAERTGGSVSTLTIQRTQQEDSAVYLCASSPSRDGNQPQHFGDGTRLSIL.